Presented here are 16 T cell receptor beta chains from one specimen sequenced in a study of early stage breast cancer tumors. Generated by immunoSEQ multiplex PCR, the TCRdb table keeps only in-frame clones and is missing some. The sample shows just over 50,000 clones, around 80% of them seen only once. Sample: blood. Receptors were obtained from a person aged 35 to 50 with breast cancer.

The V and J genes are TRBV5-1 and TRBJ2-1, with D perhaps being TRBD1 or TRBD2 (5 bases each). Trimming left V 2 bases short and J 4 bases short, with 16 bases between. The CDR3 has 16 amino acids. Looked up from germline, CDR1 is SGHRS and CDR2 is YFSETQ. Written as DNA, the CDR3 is TGCGCCAGCAGCTTATTTTCCCAGGGCGGGTACAATGAGCAGTTCTTC. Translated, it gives CASSLFSQGGYNEQFF.

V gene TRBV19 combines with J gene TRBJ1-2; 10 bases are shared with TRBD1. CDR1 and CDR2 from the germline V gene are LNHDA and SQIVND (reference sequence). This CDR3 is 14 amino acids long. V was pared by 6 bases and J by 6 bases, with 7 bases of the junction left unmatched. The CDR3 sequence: CASRDRGRRDGYTF. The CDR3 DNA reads TGTGCCAGTAGAGACAGGGGGCGTCGGGATGGCTACACCTTC.

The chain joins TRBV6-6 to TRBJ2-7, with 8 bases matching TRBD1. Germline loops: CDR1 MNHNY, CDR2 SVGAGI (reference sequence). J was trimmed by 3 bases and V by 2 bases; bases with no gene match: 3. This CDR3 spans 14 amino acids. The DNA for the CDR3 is TGTGCCAGCAGTTACCAGGGGGCGGGCTACGAGCAGTACTTC. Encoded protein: CASSYQGAGYEQYF.

CDR3: CASSFQTSGATDTQYF. CDR3 nucleotides: TGTGCCAGCAGCTTCCAGACTAGCGGAGCCACAGATACGCAGTATTTT. The rearrangement uses TRBV7-9 and TRBJ2-3; 9 bases map to TRBD2. With 3 bases clipped from V and 2 bases from J, the junction kept 6 bases outside the gene matches. The CDR3 extends over 16 amino acids. The germline CDR1 and CDR2 sequences are SEHNR and FQNEAQ (reference sequence).

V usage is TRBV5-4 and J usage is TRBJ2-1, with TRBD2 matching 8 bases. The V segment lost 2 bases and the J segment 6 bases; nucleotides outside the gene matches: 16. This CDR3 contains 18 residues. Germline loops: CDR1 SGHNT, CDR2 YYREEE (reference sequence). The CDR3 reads CASSFPGASGPIPNEQFF. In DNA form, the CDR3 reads TGTGCCAGCAGCTTCCCGGGGGCTAGCGGGCCCATTCCCAATGAGCAGTTCTTC. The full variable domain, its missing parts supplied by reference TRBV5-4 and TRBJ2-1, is ETGVTQSPTHLIKTRGQQVTLRCSSQSGHNTVSWYQQALGQGPQFIFQYYREEENGRGNFPPRFSGLQFPNYSSELNVNALELDDSALYLCASSFPGASGPIPNEQFFGPGTRLTVL.

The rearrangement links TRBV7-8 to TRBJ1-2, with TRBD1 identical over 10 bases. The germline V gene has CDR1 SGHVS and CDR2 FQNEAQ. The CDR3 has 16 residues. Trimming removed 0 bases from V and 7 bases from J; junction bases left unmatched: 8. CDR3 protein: CASSLALRQGASGYTF. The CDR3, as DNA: TGTGCCAGCAGCTTAGCCCTAAGACAGGGGGCGTCTGGCTACACCTTC.

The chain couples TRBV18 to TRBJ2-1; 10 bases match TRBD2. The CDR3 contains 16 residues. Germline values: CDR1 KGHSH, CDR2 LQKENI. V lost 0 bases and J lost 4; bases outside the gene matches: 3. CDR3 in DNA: TGTGCCAGCTCACCACCCCGGACTAGCGGTTACAATGAGCAGTTCTTC. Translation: CASSPPRTSGYNEQFF.

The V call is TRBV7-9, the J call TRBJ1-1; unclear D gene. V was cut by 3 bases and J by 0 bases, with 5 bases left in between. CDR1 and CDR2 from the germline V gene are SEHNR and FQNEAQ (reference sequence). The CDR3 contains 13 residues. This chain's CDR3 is CASSFDMNTEAFF. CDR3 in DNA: TGTGCCAGCAGCTTCGATATGAACACTGAAGCTTTCTTT.

The DNA for the CDR3 is TGTGCCAGCAGTTTATCCCGGGGGCTCTCCTACGAGCAGTACTTC. This translates into CASSLSRGLSYEQYF. The rearrangement links TRBV27 to TRBJ2-7; D may be TRBD1 or TRBD2 (6 bases each). Germline V gene data show CDR1 as MNHEY and CDR2 as SMNVEV (reference sequence). Trimming stripped 0 bases from V and 0 bases from J, with 9 bases between. The CDR3 is 15 residues long.

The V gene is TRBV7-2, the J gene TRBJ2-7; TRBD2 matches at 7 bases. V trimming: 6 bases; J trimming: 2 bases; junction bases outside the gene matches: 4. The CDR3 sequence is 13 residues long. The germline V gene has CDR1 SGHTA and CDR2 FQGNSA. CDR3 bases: TGTGCCAGCAGTCCCGGGAGGCCCTACGAGCAGTACTTC. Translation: CASSPGRPYEQYF.

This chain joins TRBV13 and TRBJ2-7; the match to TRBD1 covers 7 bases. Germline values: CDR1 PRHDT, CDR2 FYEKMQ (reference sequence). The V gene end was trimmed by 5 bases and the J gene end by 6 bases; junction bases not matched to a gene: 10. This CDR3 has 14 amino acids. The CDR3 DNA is TGTGCCAGCAGCCCGGGGACAGACCCGGGCGAGCAGTACTTC. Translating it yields CASSPGTDPGEQYF.

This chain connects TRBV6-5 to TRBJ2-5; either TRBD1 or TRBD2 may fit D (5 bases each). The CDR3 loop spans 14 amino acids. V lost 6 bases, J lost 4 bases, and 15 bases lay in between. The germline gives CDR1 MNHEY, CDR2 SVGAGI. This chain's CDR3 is CASSPGTTRETQYF. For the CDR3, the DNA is TGTGCCAGCAGCCCCGGGACCACCAGAGAGACCCAGTACTTC.

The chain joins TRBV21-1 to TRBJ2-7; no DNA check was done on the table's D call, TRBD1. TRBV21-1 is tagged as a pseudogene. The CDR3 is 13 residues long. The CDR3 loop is CASSKDFTYEQYF. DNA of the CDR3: TGTGCCAGCAGCAAAGATTTCACCTACGAGCAGTACTTC.

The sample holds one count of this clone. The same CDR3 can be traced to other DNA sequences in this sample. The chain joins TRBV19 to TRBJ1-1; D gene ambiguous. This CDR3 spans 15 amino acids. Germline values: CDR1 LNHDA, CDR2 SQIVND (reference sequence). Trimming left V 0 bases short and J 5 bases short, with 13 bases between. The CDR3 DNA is TGTGCCAGTAGTATAGACCCCCGGGGTGGGACTGAAGCTTTCTTT. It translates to CASSIDPRGGTEAFF.

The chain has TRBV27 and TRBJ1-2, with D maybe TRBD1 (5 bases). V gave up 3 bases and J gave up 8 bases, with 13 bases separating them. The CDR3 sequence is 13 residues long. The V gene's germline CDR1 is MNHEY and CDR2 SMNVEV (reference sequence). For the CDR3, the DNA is TGTGCCAGCAGTTTCGGGGGATTGGGAGGCTACACCTTC. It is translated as CASSFGGLGGYTF.

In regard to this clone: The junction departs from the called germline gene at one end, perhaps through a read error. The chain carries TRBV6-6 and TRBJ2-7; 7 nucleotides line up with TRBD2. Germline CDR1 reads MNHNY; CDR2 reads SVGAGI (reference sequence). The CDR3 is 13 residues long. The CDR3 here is CASRQAGFDGVFF. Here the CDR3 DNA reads TGTGCCAGCAGACAAGCGGGGTTCGATGGGGTGTTCTTC.